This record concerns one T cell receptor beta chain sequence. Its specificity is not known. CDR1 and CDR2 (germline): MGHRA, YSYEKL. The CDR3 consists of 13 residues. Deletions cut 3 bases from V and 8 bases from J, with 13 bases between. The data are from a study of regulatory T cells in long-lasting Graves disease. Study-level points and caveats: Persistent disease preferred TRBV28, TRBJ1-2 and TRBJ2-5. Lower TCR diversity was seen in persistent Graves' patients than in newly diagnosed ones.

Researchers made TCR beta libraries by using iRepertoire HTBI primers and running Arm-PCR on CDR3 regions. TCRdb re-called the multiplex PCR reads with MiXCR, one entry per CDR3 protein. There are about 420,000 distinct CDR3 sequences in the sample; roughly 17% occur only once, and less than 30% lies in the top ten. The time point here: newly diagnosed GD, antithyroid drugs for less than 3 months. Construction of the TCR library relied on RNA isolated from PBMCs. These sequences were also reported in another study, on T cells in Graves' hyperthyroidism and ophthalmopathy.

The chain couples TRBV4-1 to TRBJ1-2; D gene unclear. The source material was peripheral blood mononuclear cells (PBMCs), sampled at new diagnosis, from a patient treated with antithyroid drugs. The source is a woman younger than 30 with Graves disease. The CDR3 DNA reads TGCGCCAGCAGCCACGGACTTAACGTCGGCTACACCTTC. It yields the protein CASSHGLNVGYTF.